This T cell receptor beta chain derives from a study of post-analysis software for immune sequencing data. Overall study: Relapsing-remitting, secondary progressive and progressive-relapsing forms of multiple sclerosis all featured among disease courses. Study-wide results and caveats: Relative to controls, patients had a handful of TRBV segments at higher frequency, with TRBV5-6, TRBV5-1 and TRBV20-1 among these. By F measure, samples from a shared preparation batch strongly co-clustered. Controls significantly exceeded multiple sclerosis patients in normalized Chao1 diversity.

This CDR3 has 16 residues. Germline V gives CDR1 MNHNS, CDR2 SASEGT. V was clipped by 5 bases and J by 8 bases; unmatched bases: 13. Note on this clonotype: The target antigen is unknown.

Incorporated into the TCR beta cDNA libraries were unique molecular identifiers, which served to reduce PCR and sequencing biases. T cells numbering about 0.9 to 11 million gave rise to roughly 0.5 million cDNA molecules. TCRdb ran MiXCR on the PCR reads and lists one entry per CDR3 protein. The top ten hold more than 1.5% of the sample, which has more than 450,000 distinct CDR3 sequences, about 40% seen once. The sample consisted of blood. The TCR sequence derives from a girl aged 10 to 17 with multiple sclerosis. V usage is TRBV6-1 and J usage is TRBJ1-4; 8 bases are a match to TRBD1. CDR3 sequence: CASSQGPGTGNEKLFF. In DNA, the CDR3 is TGTGCCAGCAGTCAAGGACCCGGGACAGGAAACGAAAAACTGTTTTTT.